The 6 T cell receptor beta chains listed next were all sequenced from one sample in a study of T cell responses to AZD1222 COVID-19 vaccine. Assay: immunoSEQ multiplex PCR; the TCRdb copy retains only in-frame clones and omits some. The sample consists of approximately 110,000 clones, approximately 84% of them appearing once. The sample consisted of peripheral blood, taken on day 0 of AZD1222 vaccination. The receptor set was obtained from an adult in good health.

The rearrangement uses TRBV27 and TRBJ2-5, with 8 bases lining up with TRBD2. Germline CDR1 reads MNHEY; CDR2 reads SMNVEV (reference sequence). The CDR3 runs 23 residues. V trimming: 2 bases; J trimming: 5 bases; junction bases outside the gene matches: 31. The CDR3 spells CASSLNLLAGPPDWLGLGETQYF. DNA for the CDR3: TGTGCCAGCAGTTTAAATTTGCTAGCGGGTCCGCCTGACTGGCTTGGATTGGGGGAGACCCAGTACTTC.

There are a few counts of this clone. CDR3 DNA sequence: TGTGCCAGCAGCCCATCCCACAGAGATACGCAGTATTTT. Protein: CASSPSHRDTQYF. The gene calls are TRBV11-3 and TRBJ2-3; no clear D. CDR1 and CDR2 (germline): SGHNT, YENEEA. The CDR3 contains 13 residues. Trimming left V 5 bases short and J 5 bases short, with 11 bases between. The whole variable domain, remainder taken from reference TRBV11-3 and TRBJ2-3, is EAGVVQSPRYKIIEKKQPVAFWCNPISGHNTLYWYLQNLGQGPELLIRYENEEAVDDSQLPKDRFSAERLKGVDSTLKIQPAELGDSAVYLCASSPSHRDTQYFGPGTRLTVL.

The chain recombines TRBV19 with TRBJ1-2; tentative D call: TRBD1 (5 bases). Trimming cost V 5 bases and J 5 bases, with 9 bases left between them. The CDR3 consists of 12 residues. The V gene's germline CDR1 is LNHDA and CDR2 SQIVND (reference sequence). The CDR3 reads CASSSDSYGYTF. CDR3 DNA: TGTGCCAGTAGTTCCGACAGTTATGGCTACACCTTC.

The CDR3 protein is CASSLAWGSGNTIYF. The DNA for the CDR3 is TGCGCCAGCAGCTTGGCCTGGGGTTCTGGAAACACCATATATTTT. This chain joins TRBV5-1 and TRBJ1-3; D unclear. The CDR3 length is 15 residues. Germline V gene data show CDR1 as SGHRS and CDR2 as YFSETQ. Trimming took off 0 bases at V and 1 base at J, with 8 bases between the two ends.

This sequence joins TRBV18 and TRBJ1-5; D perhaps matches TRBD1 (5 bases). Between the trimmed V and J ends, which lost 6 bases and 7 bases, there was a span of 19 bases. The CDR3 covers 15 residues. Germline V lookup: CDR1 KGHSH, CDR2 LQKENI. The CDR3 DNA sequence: TGTGCCAGCTCCAACCTAGGGGCCGGCGAACAGCCCCAGCATTTT. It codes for CASSNLGAGEQPQHF. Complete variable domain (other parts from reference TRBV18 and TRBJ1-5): NAGVMQNPRHLVRRRGQEARLRCSPMKGHSHVYWYRQLPEEGLKFMVYLQKENIIDESGMPKERFSAEFPKEGPSILRIQQVVRGDSAAYFCASSNLGAGEQPQHFGDGTRLSIL.

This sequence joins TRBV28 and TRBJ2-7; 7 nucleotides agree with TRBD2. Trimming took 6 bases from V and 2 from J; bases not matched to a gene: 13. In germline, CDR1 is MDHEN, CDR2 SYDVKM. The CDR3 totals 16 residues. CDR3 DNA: TGTGCCAGCAGCTGGCGTCGGGGGGTCCCAACCTACGAGCAGTACTTC. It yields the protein CASSWRRGVPTYEQYF.